The entry below gives a single TCR beta chain sequence along with its context. J gave up 0 bases and V 6 bases, and 7 bases lay outside the gene matches. The germline V gene has CDR1 LNHDA and CDR2 SQIVND (reference sequence). This CDR3 spans 16 amino acids. The data derive from a study of T cell responses to AZD1222 COVID-19 vaccine. Only in-frame clones appear in the TCRdb table, and some are missing; sequencing was by immunoSEQ multiplex PCR. The sample lists about 200,000 clones; roughly 92% were seen once. The specimen was peripheral blood, collected 28 days after the second dose of the MenACWY control vaccine. This receptor was identified in an adult who received the MenACWY meningococcal vaccine as a control. The rearrangement joins TRBV19 to TRBJ2-2; TRBD2 agrees at 7 bases. The CDR3 DNA reads TGTGCCAGTAGCCGACTAGCAAGGTCGAACACCGGGGAGCTGTTTTTT. This encodes CASSRLARSNTGELFF.